The 32 T cell receptor beta chains presented below share a single source sample, sequenced in a study of T cell clones after liver transplantation (dated by TCRdb to between 2018 and 2021). This specimen's time point label, interpreted: pre-transplant. The library relied on the immunoSEQ multiplex PCR assay. The table comes from immuneACCESS by way of TCRdb, which keeps in-frame sequences with V and J called. Part of the clones is missing from these tables; in studies checked, under half for an unresolved V gene and the rest for unknown reasons. This sample has some 9,000 clones in its table, and roughly 79% of those were observed once. The ten largest account for around 18% of the sample. The specimen comprised CD8+ T cells from blood, sampled before liver transplant. All receptors derive from a human donor who received a liver transplant.

J is TRBJ2-3 and V is TRBV9, with D possibly matching TRBD2 (7 bases). The CDR3 has 15 residues. Germline assignment: CDR1 SGDLS and CDR2 YYNGEE. V lost 0 bases, J lost 4 bases, and 12 bases lay in between. DNA for the CDR3: TGTGCCAGCAGCGTAGCTGCGGGGGCGTCAGATACGCAGTATTTT. It codes for CASSVAAGASDTQYF.

This clone was detected a few times. The V and J genes are TRBV27 and TRBJ2-7; D unclear. The germline V gene has CDR1 MNHEY and CDR2 SMNVEV (reference sequence). Trimming cost V 9 bases and J 0 bases, with 9 bases left between them. The CDR3 sequence is 12 residues long. In DNA form, the CDR3 reads TGTGCCAGTTTCTCTGCCTCCTACGAGCAGTACTTC. Translated, it gives CASFSASYEQYF.

This clone showed up just a few times. J is TRBJ2-3 and V is TRBV6-4; no clear D gene. The CDR3 runs 13 residues. Germline V gene lookup returns CDR1 MRHNA and CDR2 SNTAGT. The ends were cut back, 5 bases at V and 2 bases at J, with 8 bases in the middle. This CDR3 reads CASSPGFTDTQYF. The CDR3 coding sequence is TGTGCCAGCAGTCCCGGTTTCACAGATACGCAGTATTTT.

J is TRBJ2-1 and V is TRBV6-4; the match to TRBD1 covers 7 bases. Trimming cost V 0 bases and J 7 bases; bases outside gene matches: 3. Germline loops: CDR1 MRHNA, CDR2 SNTAGT. This CDR3 spans 14 amino acids. CDR3 amino acids: CASSDSATGNEQFF. In nucleotides, the CDR3 is TGTGCCAGCAGTGACTCCGCGACAGGGAATGAGCAGTTCTTC.

This clone was detected only once. The V call is TRBV7-2, the J call TRBJ1-4; D ambiguous. Germline-derived CDR1 and CDR2 are SGHTA and FQGNSA. Trimming cost V 4 bases and J 5 bases, with 5 bases left between them. The CDR3 totals 12 residues. CDR3 sequence: CASSSHNEKLFF. CDR3 coding DNA: TGTGCCAGCAGCTCCCACAATGAAAAACTGTTTTTT.

This rearrangement joins TRBV28 to TRBJ2-2; 8 positions agree with TRBD2. After removal of 5 bases from V and 5 bases from J, the junction contained 10 bases not matched to a gene. The CDR3 has 16 residues. CDR1 and CDR2 (germline): MDHEN, SYDVKM. The CDR3 DNA sequence: TGTGCCAGCAGTATCCGAAGCGGGAGCCGGACCGGGGAGCTGTTTTTT. Its translation: CASSIRSGSRTGELFF.

The rearrangement joins TRBV7-9 to TRBJ2-7; D is ambiguous. Trimming left V 0 bases short and J 2 bases short, with 8 bases between. Germline V gene lookup returns CDR1 SEHNR and CDR2 FQNEAQ (reference sequence). This CDR3 has 14 residues. The CDR3 sequence is CASSLAQSTYEQYF. As DNA, the CDR3 is TGTGCCAGCAGCTTAGCGCAGAGTACCTACGAGCAGTACTTC. The full variable domain, rest sourced from reference TRBV7-9 and TRBJ2-7, is DTGVSQNPRHKITKRGQNVTFRCDPISEHNRLYWYRQTLGQGPEFLTYFQNEAQLEKSRLLSDRFSAERPKGSFSTLEIQRTEQGDSAMYLCASSLAQSTYEQYFGPGTRLTVT.

Only a few counts were recorded for this clone. The chain recombines TRBV27 with TRBJ2-7; D is possibly TRBD1 (5 bases). Deletions cut 9 bases from V and 4 bases from J, with 13 bases between. Germline V gene lookup returns CDR1 MNHEY and CDR2 SMNVEV (reference sequence). The CDR3 extends over 12 amino acids. The CDR3 loop is CASISDTYEQYF. CDR3 in DNA: TGTGCCAGTATATCGGACACTTACGAGCAGTACTTC.

The chain is built from TRBV5-1 and TRBJ2-7; D not certain. In germline, CDR1 is SGHRS, CDR2 YFSETQ. The CDR3 is 16 residues long. The V and J ends lost 0 bases and 2 bases respectively, with 15 bases between them. The CDR3 loop reads CASSLAPRQSTYEQYF. CDR3 nucleotide sequence: TGCGCCAGCAGCTTGGCCCCGCGGCAGTCGACCTACGAGCAGTACTTC.

The rearrangement joins TRBV5-4 to TRBJ1-1, with D unresolved. Per germline, CDR1 SGHNT and CDR2 YYREEE (reference sequence). The V end was cut by 3 bases, the J end by 0 bases, with 15 bases between. This CDR3 is built from 16 residues. CDR3 residues: CASSWGRRRVNTEAFF. The CDR3 DNA sequence: TGTGCCAGCAGCTGGGGTCGCCGGCGGGTGAACACTGAAGCTTTCTTT.

This chain links TRBV27 with TRBJ1-2, with D unresolved. The CDR3 totals 14 residues. In germline, CDR1 is MNHEY, CDR2 SMNVEV (reference sequence). V was pared by 5 bases and J by 1 base, with 11 bases between. Here the CDR3 reads CASSPLRNNYGYTF. CDR3 nucleotide sequence: TGTGCCAGCAGTCCCCTGAGGAATAACTATGGCTACACCTTC.

Only one count was recorded for this clone. This rearrangement joins TRBV29-1 to TRBJ1-1; D not resolved. Looked up from germline, CDR1 is SQVTM and CDR2 is ANQGSEA. The CDR3 spans 11 residues. Trimming pared 8 bases from V and 7 bases from J, leaving 14 bases between. The CDR3 is CSHQSGIEAFF. CDR3 DNA sequence: TGCAGCCACCAATCGGGAATTGAAGCTTTCTTT. Using reference TRBV29-1 and TRBJ1-1 for the parts outside the CDR3, the full variable domain is SAVISQKPSRDICQRGTSLTIQCQVDSQVTMMFWYRQQPGQSLTLIATANQGSEATYESGFVIDKFPISRPNLTFSTLTVSNMSPEDSSIYLCSHQSGIEAFFGQGTRLTVV.

The chain employs TRBV6-5 and TRBJ1-2; perhaps TRBD1 as D (6 bases). With 2 bases removed from V and 7 bases from J, the gap between germline ends came to 11 bases. Germline loops: CDR1 MNHEY, CDR2 SVGAGI. The CDR3 loop spans 13 amino acids. The CDR3 DNA sequence: TGTGCCAGCAGTTACGAGCCAGGGGCTGGCTACACCTTC. Translated, it gives CASSYEPGAGYTF.

The rearrangement joins TRBV7-2 to TRBJ2-7; TRBD2 matches at 7 bases. Germline assignment: CDR1 SGHTA and CDR2 FQGNSA. The trim removed 1 base at V and 6 bases at J, leaving 12 bases unmatched. This CDR3 is built from 16 residues. The CDR3 spells CASSLEAAGFPLEQYF. For the CDR3, the DNA is TGTGCCAGCAGCTTAGAAGCAGCGGGGTTCCCCCTCGAGCAGTACTTC.

The rearrangement joins TRBV27 to TRBJ2-2; no clear D. V shed 3 bases and J shed 6 bases, with 8 bases lying between them. The CDR3 is 13 amino acids. Germline V CDR1 and CDR2: MNHEY, SMNVEV (reference sequence). The chain's CDR3 is CASSFGVPGELFF. CDR3 DNA sequence: TGTGCCAGCAGTTTCGGCGTCCCCGGGGAGCTGTTTTTT.

The chain carries TRBV4-1 and TRBJ1-1; D is ambiguous. Trimming removed 6 bases from V and 1 base from J, with 12 bases in between. CDR3 length: 14 amino acids. Germline V gives CDR1 MGHRA, CDR2 YSYEKL. The CDR3 DNA reads TGCGCCAGCAGACCGTTGGGTGAGAACACTGAAGCTTTCTTT. Translated: CASRPLGENTEAFF.

In DNA form, the CDR3 reads TGTGCCAGCAGTACAGGGTCCGGGGAGCTGTTTTTT. This encodes CASSTGSGELFF. V usage is TRBV27 and J usage is TRBJ2-2; tentative D call: TRBD1 (6 bases). The CDR3 contains 12 residues. Germline CDR1 MNHEY, CDR2 SMNVEV (reference sequence). V lost 5 bases and J 6 bases, leaving 7 bases between the germline ends.

The J gene is TRBJ2-2, the V gene TRBV9, with 9 nucleotides matching TRBD2. The germline CDR1 and CDR2 sequences are SGDLS and YYNGEE. Trimming cost V 4 bases and J 4 bases; bases outside gene matches: 5. The CDR3 has 15 amino acids. The CDR3 region has the DNA TGTGCCAGCAGCTTAGCGGGAGAGGCCACCGGGGAGCTGTTTTTT. Residues: CASSLAGEATGELFF. The full variable domain, its missing parts supplied by reference TRBV9 and TRBJ2-2, is DSGVTQTPKHLITATGQRVTLRCSPRSGDLSVYWYQQSLDQGLQFLIQYYNGEERAKGNILERFSAQQFPDLHSELNLSSLELGDSALYFCASSLAGEATGELFFGEGSRLTVL.

Within the sample, this clone is medium-sized. This chain joins TRBV18 and TRBJ2-5; D is possibly TRBD2 (5 bases). The CDR3 has 15 residues. Trimming pared 3 bases from V and 5 bases from J, leaving 16 bases between. In germline, CDR1 is KGHSH, CDR2 LQKENI. The CDR3 sequence: CASSPPREGLETQYF. CDR3 in DNA: TGTGCCAGCTCACCTCCGCGTGAGGGATTGGAGACCCAGTACTTC. Based on the CDR3 plus reference TRBV18 and TRBJ2-5, the full variable domain is NAGVMQNPRHLVRRRGQEARLRCSPMKGHSHVYWYRQLPEEGLKFMVYLQKENIIDESGMPKERFSAEFPKEGPSILRIQQVVRGDSAAYFCASSPPREGLETQYFGPGTRLLVL.

The chain uses TRBV27 and TRBJ2-1; TRBD2 matches at 12 bases. Per germline, CDR1 MNHEY and CDR2 SMNVEV (reference sequence). CDR3 size: 15 residues. V dropped 6 bases and J dropped 8; count of bases not matched to a gene: 8. In DNA, the CDR3 is TGTGCCAGCAGATTGACTAGCGGGAGTTATTATGAGCAGTTCTTC. Protein sequence: CASRLTSGSYYEQFF.

The chain links TRBV4-3 to TRBJ1-5; weak D call: TRBD1 (5 bases). V lost 0 bases and J lost 5, with 11 bases in between. The germline V gene encodes CDR1 LGHNA and CDR2 YSLEER. The CDR3 runs 15 residues. In nucleotides, the CDR3 is TGCGCCAGCAGCCAAGATCGTGGGGGACATCAGCCCCAGCATTTT. Its translation is CASSQDRGGHQPQHF.

The V gene is TRBV5-1, the J gene TRBJ1-2, with D unresolved. Trimming left V 4 bases short and J 0 bases short, with 13 bases between. The germline V gene encodes CDR1 SGHRS and CDR2 YFSETQ. The CDR3 consists of 15 residues. CDR3 nucleotide sequence: TGCGCCAGCAGCCTGACGGACCCAGCTAACTATGGCTACACCTTC. Its protein is CASSLTDPANYGYTF.

The chain recombines TRBV7-9 with TRBJ1-1, with TRBD1 matching 7 bases. This CDR3 region has 16 residues. After removal of 1 base from V and 10 bases from J, the junction contained 15 bases not matched to a gene. Germline V CDR1 and CDR2: SEHNR, FQNEAQ (reference sequence). The CDR3 sequence is CASSLVLGGDLSRAFF. The CDR3 nucleotides are TGTGCCAGCAGCTTAGTTTTAGGGGGCGATCTAAGTCGAGCTTTCTTT.

The rearrangement uses TRBV7-9 and TRBJ2-7; D remains ambiguous. The CDR3 is 14 amino acids. Germline V CDR1 and CDR2: SEHNR, FQNEAQ (reference sequence). V gave up 1 base and J gave up 4 bases, with 11 bases separating them. The CDR3 loop is CASSLGTNRYEQYF. As DNA, the CDR3 is TGTGCCAGCAGCTTAGGTACTAATAGATACGAGCAGTACTTC.

A single count supports this clone. The J gene is TRBJ2-5, the V gene TRBV27; no clear D. Deletions cut 8 bases from V and 5 bases from J, with 18 bases between. Germline V CDR1 and CDR2: MNHEY, SMNVEV (reference sequence). This CDR3 region has 14 residues. The CDR3 DNA sequence: TGTGCCAGCGGCCCCCTCGAGCCTACCGAGACCCAGTACTTC. It specifies CASGPLEPTETQYF.

This chain joins TRBV28 and TRBJ1-2, with D maybe TRBD1 (5 bases). Germline V CDR1 and CDR2: MDHEN, SYDVKM. This CDR3 contains 13 residues. V was clipped by 7 bases and J by 3 bases, with 12 bases between them. Here the CDR3 DNA reads TGTGCCAGCACCACCCGGGACCACTATGGCTACACCTTC. Protein product: CASTTRDHYGYTF.

CDR3 in DNA: TGTGCCAGCAGCTCCCCTGAAGCGGGCATCACCTACAATGAGCAGTTCTTC. As protein: CASSSPEAGITYNEQFF. This chain uses TRBV7-9 with TRBJ2-1, with D maybe TRBD2 (6 bases). There are 17 residues in the CDR3. The germline V gene has CDR1 SEHNR and CDR2 FQNEAQ (reference sequence). V was trimmed by 4 bases and J by 2 bases, leaving 18 bases between them.

CDR3 nucleotides: TGTGCCAGCAGTGAGGAACGGTCTAGCACAGATACGCAGTATTTT. Translating it yields CASSEERSSTDTQYF. The gene calls are TRBV2 and TRBJ2-3; D is unclear. The CDR3 sequence is 15 residues long. V lost 3 bases to trimming and J lost 0 bases, with 10 bases between them. CDR1 and CDR2 (germline): SNHLY, FYNNEI.

V and J are TRBV7-8 and TRBJ2-3; 12 bases are shared with TRBD2. CDR1 is SGHVS, CDR2 FQNEAQ, per germline. The CDR3 extends over 19 amino acids. Trimming at V came to 2 bases and at J to 1 base, leaving 10 bases not matched to a gene. CDR3 sequence reads: CASSLSVTSGGPRTDTQYF. The CDR3 nucleotides are TGTGCCAGCAGCTTAAGTGTGACTAGCGGGGGTCCCCGCACAGATACGCAGTATTTT.

This clone is a singleton in its sample. The J gene is TRBJ2-1, the V gene TRBV27, with D hard to call. The CDR3 loop spans 15 amino acids. The germline V gene has CDR1 MNHEY and CDR2 SMNVEV (reference sequence). Trimming left V 3 bases short and J 0 bases short, with 9 bases between. The CDR3 region has the DNA TGTGCCAGCAGTTTGGTACTGAGCTCCTACAATGAGCAGTTCTTC. It specifies CASSLVLSSYNEQFF.

V gene TRBV14 combines with J gene TRBJ1-3, with TRBD1 identical over 7 bases. CDR1 is SGHDN, CDR2 FVKESK, per germline. The CDR3 spans 19 residues. The V and J ends lost 0 bases and 0 bases, in that order; junction bases with no gene match: 11. CDR3 residues: CASSQDREGTVISGNTIYF. The CDR3 coding sequence is TGTGCCAGCAGCCAAGATAGAGAGGGGACAGTTATCTCTGGAAACACCATATATTTT.

The gene calls are TRBV4-1 and TRBJ1-2; D gene uncertain. Trimming removed 1 base at V and 0 bases at J, with 12 bases between. Germline values: CDR1 MGHRA, CDR2 YSYEKL. The CDR3 has 16 amino acids. CDR3 bases: TGCGCCAGCAGCCAAGTTGTGGGAAACGCTAACTATGGCTACACCTTC. This translates into CASSQVVGNANYGYTF.